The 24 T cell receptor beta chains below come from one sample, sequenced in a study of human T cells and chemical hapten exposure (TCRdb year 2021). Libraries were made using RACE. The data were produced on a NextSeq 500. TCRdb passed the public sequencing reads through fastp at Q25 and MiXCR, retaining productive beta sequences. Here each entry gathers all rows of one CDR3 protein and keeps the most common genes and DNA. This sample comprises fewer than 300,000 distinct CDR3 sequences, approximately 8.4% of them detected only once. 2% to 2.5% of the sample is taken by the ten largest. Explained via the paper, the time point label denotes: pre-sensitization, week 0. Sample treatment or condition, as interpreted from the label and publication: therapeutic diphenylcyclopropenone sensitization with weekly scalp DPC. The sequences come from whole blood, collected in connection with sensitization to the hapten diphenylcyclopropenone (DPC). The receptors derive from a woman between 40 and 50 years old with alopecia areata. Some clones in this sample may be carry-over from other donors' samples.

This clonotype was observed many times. The CDR3 region has the DNA TGCAGCGCGCAACATACAACTAATGAAAAACTGTTTTTT. It specifies CSAQHTTNEKLFF. The V call is TRBV29-1, the J call TRBJ1-4; D not resolved. The CDR3 has 13 residues. Germline CDR1 is SQVTM and CDR2 is ANQGSEA. Trimming left V 7 bases short and J 0 bases short, with 9 bases between.

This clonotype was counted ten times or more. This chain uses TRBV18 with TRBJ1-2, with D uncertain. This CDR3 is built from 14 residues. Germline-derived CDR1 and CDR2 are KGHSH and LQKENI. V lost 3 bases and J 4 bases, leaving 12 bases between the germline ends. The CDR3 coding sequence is TGTGCCAGCTCACCGACTACGGTGGTCTATGGCTACACCTTC. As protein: CASSPTTVVYGYTF.

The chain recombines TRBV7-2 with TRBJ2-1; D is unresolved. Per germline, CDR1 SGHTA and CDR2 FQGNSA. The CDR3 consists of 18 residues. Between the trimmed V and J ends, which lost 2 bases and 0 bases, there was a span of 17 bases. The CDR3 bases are TGTGCCAGCAGCTTAAATGCTGGCCTCGCAAGCTCCTACAATGAGCAGTTCTTC. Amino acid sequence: CASSLNAGLASSYNEQFF.

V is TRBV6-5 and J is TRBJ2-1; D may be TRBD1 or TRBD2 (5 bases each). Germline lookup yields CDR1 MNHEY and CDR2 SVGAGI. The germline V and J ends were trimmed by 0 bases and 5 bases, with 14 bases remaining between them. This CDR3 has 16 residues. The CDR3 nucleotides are TGTGCCAGCAGTTACTCGAGGCAGGGAGTCGACAATGAGCAGTTCTTC. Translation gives CASSYSRQGVDNEQFF.

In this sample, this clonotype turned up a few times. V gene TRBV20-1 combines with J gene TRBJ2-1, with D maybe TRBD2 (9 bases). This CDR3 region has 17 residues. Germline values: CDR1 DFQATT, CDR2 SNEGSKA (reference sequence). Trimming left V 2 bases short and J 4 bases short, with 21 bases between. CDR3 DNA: TGCAGTGCTAGACCGCACCAGGGGGCGGGAGGGTACAATGAGCAGTTCTTC. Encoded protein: CSARPHQGAGGYNEQFF.

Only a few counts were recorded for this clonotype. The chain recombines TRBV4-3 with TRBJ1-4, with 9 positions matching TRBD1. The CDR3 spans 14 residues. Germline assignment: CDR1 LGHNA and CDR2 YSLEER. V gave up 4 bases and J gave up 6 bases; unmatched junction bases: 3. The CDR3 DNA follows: TGCGCCAGCAGCCCGGGGACAGGGTATGAAAAACTGTTTTTT. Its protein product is CASSPGTGYEKLFF.

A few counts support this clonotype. The CDR3 spells CASSSDQPPCEQYF. Written as DNA, the CDR3 is TGTGCCAGCAGCTCCGACCAGCCCCCCTGCGAGCAGTACTTC. J is TRBJ2-7 and V is TRBV28; no clear D gene. The CDR3 totals 14 residues. V dropped 6 bases and J dropped 6 bases, with 18 bases sitting between them. Germline V gene lookup returns CDR1 MDHEN and CDR2 SYDVKM.

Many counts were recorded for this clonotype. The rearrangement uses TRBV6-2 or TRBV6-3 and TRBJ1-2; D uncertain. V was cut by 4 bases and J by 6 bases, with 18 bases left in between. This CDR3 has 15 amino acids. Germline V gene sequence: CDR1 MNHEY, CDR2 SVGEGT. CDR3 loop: CASSSPPGGWNGYTF. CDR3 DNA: TGTGCCAGCAGTTCCCCTCCGGGAGGATGGAATGGCTACACCTTC.

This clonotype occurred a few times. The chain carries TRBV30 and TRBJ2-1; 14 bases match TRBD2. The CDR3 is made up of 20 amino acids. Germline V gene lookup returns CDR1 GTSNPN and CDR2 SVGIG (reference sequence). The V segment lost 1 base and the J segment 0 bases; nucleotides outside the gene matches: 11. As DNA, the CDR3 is TGTGCCTGGAGTGGGAGACTAGCGGGAGGGACTTCGTCCTCCTACAATGAGCAGTTCTTC. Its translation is CAWSGRLAGGTSSSYNEQFF. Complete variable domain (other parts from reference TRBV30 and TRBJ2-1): SQTIHQWPATLVQPVGSPLSLECTVEGTSNPNLYWYRQAAGRGLQLLFYSVGIGQISSEVPQNLSASRPQDRQFILSSKKLLLSDSGFYLCAWSGRLAGGTSSSYNEQFFGPGTRLTVL.

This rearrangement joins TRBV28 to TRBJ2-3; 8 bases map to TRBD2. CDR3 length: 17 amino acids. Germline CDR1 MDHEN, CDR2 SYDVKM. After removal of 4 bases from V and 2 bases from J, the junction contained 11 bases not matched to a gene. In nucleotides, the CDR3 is TGTGCCAGCAGTTCATCGGCGGGCGGGAGGATCACAGATACGCAGTATTTT. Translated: CASSSSAGGRITDTQYF.

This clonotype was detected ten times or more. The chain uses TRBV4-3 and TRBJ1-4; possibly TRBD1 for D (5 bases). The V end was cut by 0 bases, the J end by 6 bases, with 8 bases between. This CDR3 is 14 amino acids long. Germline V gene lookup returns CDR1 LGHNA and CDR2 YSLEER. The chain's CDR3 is CASSQDREDEKLFF. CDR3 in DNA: TGCGCCAGCAGCCAAGACAGGGAGGATGAAAAACTGTTTTTT.

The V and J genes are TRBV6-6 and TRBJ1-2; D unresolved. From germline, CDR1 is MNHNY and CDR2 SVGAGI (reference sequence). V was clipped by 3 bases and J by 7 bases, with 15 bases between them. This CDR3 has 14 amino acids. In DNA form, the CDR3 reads TGTGCCAGCAGTTATAGGCTAACAGATGGTGGCTACACCTTC. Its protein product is CASSYRLTDGGYTF.

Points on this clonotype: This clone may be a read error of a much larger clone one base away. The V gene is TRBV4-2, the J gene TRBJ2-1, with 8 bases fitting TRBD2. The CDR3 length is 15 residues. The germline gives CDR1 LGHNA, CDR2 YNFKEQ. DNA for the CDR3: TGTGCCAGCAGCCAAGTTAGCGGGGCCTACAGTGAGCAGTTCTTC. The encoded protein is CASSQVSGAYSEQFF.

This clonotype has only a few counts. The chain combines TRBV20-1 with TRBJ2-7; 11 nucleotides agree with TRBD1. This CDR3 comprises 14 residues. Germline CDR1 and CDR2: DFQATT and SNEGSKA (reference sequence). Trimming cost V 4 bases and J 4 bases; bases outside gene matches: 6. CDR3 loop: CSATGQGAGYEQYF. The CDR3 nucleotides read TGCAGTGCTACCGGACAGGGGGCCGGGTACGAGCAGTACTTC.

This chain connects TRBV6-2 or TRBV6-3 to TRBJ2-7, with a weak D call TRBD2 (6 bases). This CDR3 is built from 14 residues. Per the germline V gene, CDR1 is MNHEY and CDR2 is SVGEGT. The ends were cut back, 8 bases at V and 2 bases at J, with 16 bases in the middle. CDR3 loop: CASVIGSAPYEQYF. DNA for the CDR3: TGTGCCAGCGTGATCGGGAGTGCCCCCTACGAGCAGTACTTC.

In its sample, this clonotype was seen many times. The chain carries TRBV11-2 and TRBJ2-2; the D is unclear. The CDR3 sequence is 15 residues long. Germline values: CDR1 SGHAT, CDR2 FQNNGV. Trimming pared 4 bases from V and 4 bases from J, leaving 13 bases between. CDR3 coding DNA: TGTGCCAGCAGCTCGCTATGGCCCCTCACCGGGGAGCTGTTTTTT. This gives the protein CASSSLWPLTGELFF. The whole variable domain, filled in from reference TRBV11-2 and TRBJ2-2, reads EAGVAQSPRYKIIEKRQSVAFWCNPISGHATLYWYQQILGQGPKLLIQFQNNGVVDDSQLPKDRFSAERLKGVDSTLKIQPAKLEDSAVYLCASSSLWPLTGELFFGEGSRLTVL.

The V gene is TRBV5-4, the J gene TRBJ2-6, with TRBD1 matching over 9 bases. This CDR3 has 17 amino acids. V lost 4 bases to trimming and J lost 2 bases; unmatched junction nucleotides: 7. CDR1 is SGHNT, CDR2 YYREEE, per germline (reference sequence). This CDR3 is CASSPGTGHAGANVLTF. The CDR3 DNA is TGTGCCAGCAGCCCCGGGACAGGGCATGCTGGGGCCAACGTCCTGACTTTC.

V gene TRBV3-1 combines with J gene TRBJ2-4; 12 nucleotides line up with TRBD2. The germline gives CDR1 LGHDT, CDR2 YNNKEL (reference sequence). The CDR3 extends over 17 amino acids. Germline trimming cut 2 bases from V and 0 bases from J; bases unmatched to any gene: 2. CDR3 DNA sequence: TGTGCCAGCAGCCAACGGACTAGCGGGATAGCCAAAAACATTCAGTACTTC. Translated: CASSQRTSGIAKNIQYF.

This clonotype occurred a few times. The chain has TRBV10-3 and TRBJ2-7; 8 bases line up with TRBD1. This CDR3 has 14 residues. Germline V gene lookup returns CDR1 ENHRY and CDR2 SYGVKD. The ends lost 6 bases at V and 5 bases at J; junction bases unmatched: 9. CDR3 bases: TGTGCCATCAGCCTAGACAGGGGAAAAGACGAGCAGTACTTC. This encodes CAISLDRGKDEQYF.

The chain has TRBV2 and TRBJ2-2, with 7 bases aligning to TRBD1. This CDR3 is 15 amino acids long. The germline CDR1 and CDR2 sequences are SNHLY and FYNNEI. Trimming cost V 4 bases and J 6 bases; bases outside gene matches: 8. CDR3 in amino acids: CASSVQQGIAGELFF. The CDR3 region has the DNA TGTGCCAGCAGTGTCCAACAGGGGATCGCCGGGGAGCTGTTTTTT. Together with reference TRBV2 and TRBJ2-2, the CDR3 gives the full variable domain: EPEVTQTPSHQVTQMGQEVILRCVPISNHLYFYWYRQILGQKVEFLVSFYNNEISEKSEIFDDQFSVERPDGSNFTLKIRSTKLEDSAMYFCASSVQQGIAGELFFGEGSRLTVL.

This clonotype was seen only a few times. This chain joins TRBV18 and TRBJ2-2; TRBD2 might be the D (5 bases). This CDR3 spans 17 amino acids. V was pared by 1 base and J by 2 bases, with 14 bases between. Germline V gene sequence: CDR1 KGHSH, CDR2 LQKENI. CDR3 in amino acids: CASSPLAGHLNTGELFF. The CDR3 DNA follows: TGTGCCAGCTCACCACTGGCGGGTCACCTTAACACCGGGGAGCTGTTTTTT.

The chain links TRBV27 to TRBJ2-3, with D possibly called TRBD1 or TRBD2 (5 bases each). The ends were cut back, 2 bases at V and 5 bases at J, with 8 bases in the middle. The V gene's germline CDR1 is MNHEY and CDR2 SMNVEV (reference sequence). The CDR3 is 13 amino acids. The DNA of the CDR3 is TGTGCCAGCAGTTTACAGGGAGAAGATACGCAGTATTTT. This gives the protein CASSLQGEDTQYF.

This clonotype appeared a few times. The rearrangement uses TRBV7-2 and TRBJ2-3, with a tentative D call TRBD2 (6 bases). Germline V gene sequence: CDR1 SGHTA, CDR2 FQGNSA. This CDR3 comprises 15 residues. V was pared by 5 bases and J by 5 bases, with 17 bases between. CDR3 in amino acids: CASSRGPWRGDTQYF. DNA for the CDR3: TGTGCCAGCAGCCGGGGACCCTGGAGGGGAGATACGCAGTATTTT.

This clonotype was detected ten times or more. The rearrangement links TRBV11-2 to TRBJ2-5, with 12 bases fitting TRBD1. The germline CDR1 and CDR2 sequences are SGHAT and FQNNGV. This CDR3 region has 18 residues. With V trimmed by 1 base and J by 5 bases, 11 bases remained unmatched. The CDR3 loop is CASSLVGTGGARLETQYF. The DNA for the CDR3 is TGTGCCAGCAGCTTAGTTGGGACAGGGGGCGCTCGTTTGGAGACCCAGTACTTC.